This TCR beta chain was sequenced in a study of human T cells and chemical hapten exposure. The overall study: Patients, mostly women, had alopecia areata, alopecia totalis or alopecia universalis.

This clonotype was seen only a few times. A single record per CDR3 protein comes from TCRdb applying MiXCR to the RACE reads. Of about 90,000 distinct CDR3 sequences in the sample, about 11% were seen once. Between the trimmed V and J ends, which lost 7 bases and 6 bases, there was a span of 10 bases. Germline V gene lookup returns CDR1 SNHLY and CDR2 FYNNEI. There are 13 residues in the CDR3. Time point in this sample: patch test 1, 2 weeks after DPC sensitization. Treatment here: therapeutic diphenylcyclopropenone sensitization with weekly scalp DPC. Sequencing used whole blood, obtained in connection with sensitization to the hapten diphenylcyclopropenone (DPC). The receptor was derived from a man aged 40-49 years with alopecia areata. Some clones in this sample may be carry-over from other donors' samples. The chain uses TRBV2 and TRBJ1-6, with D uncertain. This CDR3 reads CASTDSPNSPLHF. CDR3 nucleotides: TGTGCCAGCACTGATTCACCTAATTCACCCCTCCACTTT.